The 21 T cell receptor beta chains below were found in one sample sequenced in a study of T cell clonality in common variable immunodeficiency. Here immunoSEQ multiplex PCR was the method, and the copy in TCRdb shows in-frame clones only, minus some. The sample holds tens of thousands of clones, and no clone turns up only once. Sequencing was done on a sample of peripheral blood mononuclear cells. These receptors all stem from a person aged 18 to 70 in good health.

This clone was found many times. Read sequence stops 3 residues before the CDR3 end, and the germline J gene provides the missing end. The chain carries TRBV30 and TRBJ1-2; 8 positions match TRBD1. V lost 5 bases, J lost 4 bases, and 9 bases stayed unmatched. Germline CDR1 GTSNPN, CDR2 SVGIG (reference sequence). The CDR3 covers 14 residues. The chain's CDR3 is CAWEGTGGGYGYTF. CDR3 DNA (partial): TGTGCCTGGGAGGGGACAGGCGGCGGCTATGGC.

Notes on this clone: From the germline J gene comes the end of the CDR3, since the read stops 3 residues before it. The chain is built from TRBV2 and TRBJ1-3; perhaps TRBD1 as D (5 bases). V shed 5 bases and J shed 0 bases, with 11 bases lying between them. Germline V lookup: CDR1 SNHLY, CDR2 FYNNEI. This CDR3 is built from 15 residues. This CDR3 is CASSRDSSSGNTIYF. The part of the CDR3 DNA that was read is TGTGCCAGCAGTCGGGACTCAAGCTCTGGAAACACC.

Details on this clone: The read finishes 3 residues shy of the CDR3 end, and the germline J gene is used to complete it. The chain carries TRBV11-2 and TRBJ2-7, with TRBD1 matching over 9 bases. V lost 5 bases to trimming and J lost 5 bases; unmatched junction nucleotides: 1. CDR3 length equals 12 residues. The germline gives CDR1 SGHAT, CDR2 FQNNGV. The part of the CDR3 DNA that was read is TGTGCCAGCAGCCGGGACAGGGACGAG. Translation gives CASSRDRDE. The CDR3, in full, reads CASSRDRDEQYF.

This clone was detected ten times or more. The CDR3 extends 3 residues past the end of the read, so its final part is completed from the germline J gene. The chain carries TRBV14 and TRBJ2-1, with D maybe TRBD1 (5 bases). This CDR3 spans 17 amino acids. Trimming removed 0 bases at V and 0 bases at J, with 12 bases between. The germline V gene encodes CDR1 SGHDN and CDR2 FVKESK. CDR3 DNA, as far as it was read: TGTGCCAGCAGCCAAGATTGGGGCCTGACCTCCTACAATGAG. Amino acids: CASSQDWGLTSYNE. The whole CDR3 sequence reads CASSQDWGLTSYNEQFF. Filled out from reference TRBV14 and TRBJ2-1, the complete variable domain reads EAGVTQFPSHSVIEKGQTVTLRCDPISGHDNLYWYRRVMGKEIKFLLHFVKESKQDESGMPNNRFLAERTGGTYSTLKVQPAELEDSGVYFCASSQDWGLTSYNEQFFGPGTRLTVL.

The CDR3 reads CSARDLRGLAPTYEQYF. Incomplete CDR3 DNA: TGCAGTGCTAGAGATCTCAGAGGACTAGCGCCTACCTACGAG. V is TRBV20-1 and J is TRBJ2-7; 9 nucleotides line up with TRBD2. The DNA ends 3 residues before the CDR3 does, and the rest of the CDR3 is filled in from the germline J gene. Germline values: CDR1 DFQATT, CDR2 SNEGSKA (reference sequence). The CDR3 runs 17 residues. With V trimmed by 0 bases and J by 2 bases, 11 bases remained unmatched.

This clone was seen only a few times. The sequenced CDR3 bases are TGTGCCAGCAGCTTGATGGCCGGGGGCGAG. Translating it yields CASSLMAGGE. The full-length CDR3 reads as CASSLMAGGEQYF. This chain joins TRBV5-8 and TRBJ2-7; tentatively, D is TRBD2 (6 bases). The CDR3 extends 3 residues past the end of the read, so its final part is completed from the germline J gene. The V gene's germline CDR1 is SGHTS and CDR2 YDEGEE. The CDR3 extends over 13 amino acids. Trimming cost V 1 base and J 6 bases, with 11 bases left between them.

This clone was picked up many times. The read halts 3 residues ahead of the CDR3 end, with the missing end drawn from the germline J gene. The rearrangement links TRBV5-1 to TRBJ1-1; D unresolved. Trimming took 1 base from V and 1 from J, leaving 8 bases between them. Germline V CDR1 and CDR2: SGHRS, YFSETQ. There are 14 residues in the CDR3. The CDR3 protein is CASSLYTGNTEAFF. The CDR3 DNA, read in part, is TGCGCCAGCAGCTTGTATACCGGGAACACTGAA.

This clone was seen at least ten times. The CDR3 is cut off 3 residues early in the read; its end comes from the germline J gene. V gene TRBV19 combines with J gene TRBJ1-2; a weak D match, TRBD1 (6 bases). V lost 5 bases and J lost 5, with 12 bases in between. Germline V lookup: CDR1 LNHDA, CDR2 SQIVND (reference sequence). CDR3 size: 13 residues. The CDR3 DNA, read in part, is TGTGCCAGTAGTGGGGGACATTGGTATGGC. It encodes CASSGGHWYG. The complete CDR3 protein is CASSGGHWYGYTF. The entire variable domain, with the rest obtained from reference TRBV19 and TRBJ1-2, is as follows: DGGITQSPKYLFRKEGQNVTLSCEQNLNHDAMYWYRQDPGQGLRLIYYSQIVNDFQKGDIAEGYSVSREKKESFPLTVTSAQKNPTAFYLCASSGGHWYGYTFGSGTRLTVV.

This clone was seen many times. The read ends 3 residues early relative to the CDR3; the germline J gene fills the gap. The genes are TRBV20-1 and TRBJ2-7; TRBD2 matches at 13 bases. CDR3 size: 15 residues. The germline V gene encodes CDR1 DFQATT and CDR2 SNEGSKA (reference sequence). V was pared by 4 bases and J by 5 bases, with 8 bases of the junction left unmatched. CDR3 region: CSATGTSGKSDEQYF. The DNA read from the CDR3 is TGCAGTGCTACCGGGACTAGCGGGAAGAGCGACGAG.

The sample holds many counts of this clone. The junction does not match germline at one end; this may be a read error. The CDR3 end falls 3 residues outside the read, so it is completed with the germline J gene. The chain links TRBV19 to TRBJ1-1, with a tentative D call TRBD1 (5 bases). This CDR3 is 15 amino acids long. Looked up from germline, CDR1 is LNHDA and CDR2 is SQIVND (reference sequence). CDR3 loop: CASSLEGLGSYEAFF. The sequenced part of the CDR3 DNA is TGTGCCAGTAGTCTAGAGGGGCTTGGGTCTTATGAA.

This clone was counted many times. The read ends 3 residues before the CDR3 terminus; that terminus is restored from the germline J gene. The rearrangement links TRBV7-2 to TRBJ1-5; D gene ambiguous. The CDR3 spans 13 residues. Trimming left V 7 bases short and J 0 bases short, with 7 bases between. Germline loops: CDR1 SGHTA, CDR2 FQGNSA. The CDR3 sequence is CASTLNSNQPQHF. CDR3 bases read: TGTGCCAGCACCCTTAATAGCAATCAGCCC.

Many counts were recorded for this clone. The read terminates 3 residues before the CDR3 end, so the remaining end is supplied by the germline J gene. V is TRBV7-3 and J is TRBJ2-2, with 11 bases that match TRBD1. With 5 bases clipped from V and 5 bases from J, the junction kept 13 bases outside the gene matches. The CDR3 extends over 18 amino acids. CDR1 SGHTA and CDR2 FQGTGA come from the germline V gene. The CDR3 spells CASSPMDRGPLRTGELFF. The DNA read from the CDR3 is TGTGCCAGCAGCCCTATGGACAGGGGGCCGTTGAGAACCGGGGAG. The full variable domain, its missing parts supplied by reference TRBV7-3 and TRBJ2-2, is GAGVSQTPSNKVTEKGKYVELRCDPISGHTALYWYRQSLGQGPEFLIYFQGTGAADDSGLPNDRFFAVRPEGSVSTLKIQRTERGDSAVYLCASSPMDRGPLRTGELFFGEGSRLTVL.

This clone has only a few counts. The read ends 3 residues shy of where the CDR3 ends; the end is completed using the germline J gene. The chain links TRBV7-8 to TRBJ2-7, with 7 bases aligning to TRBD1. The CDR3 consists of 15 residues. Looked up from germline, CDR1 is SGHVS and CDR2 is FQNEAQ. The V segment lost 1 base and the J segment 3 bases; nucleotides outside the gene matches: 6. The CDR3 sequence is CASSLETGVYYEQYF. The DNA read from the CDR3 is TGTGCCAGCAGCTTAGAAACAGGGGTTTACTACGAG.

This clone occurred many times. The read ends 3 residues before the CDR3 terminus; that terminus is restored from the germline J gene. The chain couples TRBV7-3 to TRBJ2-5; 7 bases map to TRBD2. The J segment lost 2 bases and the V segment lost 3 bases, leaving 6 bases of the junction unmatched. This CDR3 has 15 amino acids. Germline lookup yields CDR1 SGHTA and CDR2 FQGTGA. CDR3 DNA, as far as it was read: TGTGCCAGCAGCTTGGGGGGGGTGGGGCAAGAGACC. Translating it yields CASSLGGVGQET. The full CDR3 protein is CASSLGGVGQETQYF.

This clone was observed at least ten times. The DNA ends 3 residues before the CDR3 does, and the rest of the CDR3 is filled in from the germline J gene. The rearrangement uses TRBV28 and TRBJ2-7, with D maybe TRBD1 (6 bases). Germline loops: CDR1 MDHEN, CDR2 SYDVKM. Trimming removed 8 bases at V and 2 bases at J, with 19 bases between. CDR3 length: 15 amino acids. CDR3: CASSVQGTIAYEQYF. The covered CDR3 bases are TGTGCCAGCTCCGTACAGGGTACGATTGCCTACGAG.

This clone occurred many times. The CDR3 reads CASSLGQVVAGNTIYF. The part of the CDR3 DNA that was read is TGTGCCAGCAGTTTGGGACAGGTGGTTGCTGGAAACACC. J is TRBJ1-3 and V is TRBV9; the match to TRBD1 covers 8 bases. From the germline J gene comes the end of the CDR3, since the read stops 3 residues before it. The V segment lost 5 bases and the J segment 2 bases; nucleotides outside the gene matches: 9. The CDR3 totals 16 residues. Germline assignment: CDR1 SGDLS and CDR2 YYNGEE.

Ten or more counts support this clone. The read stops 3 residues short of the end of the CDR3; the missing end is completed from the germline J gene. The chain joins TRBV5-1 to TRBJ2-6; D is unresolved. The length of the CDR3 is 16 residues. Germline V gene data show CDR1 as SGHRS and CDR2 as YFSETQ. Trimming shortened V by 4 bases and J by 2 bases, and 13 bases separated the two germline ends. CDR3 DNA (partial): TGCGCCAGCAGCGCCGTTAACACCGCTGGGGCCAACGTC. This encodes CASSAVNTAGANV. The entire CDR3 protein is CASSAVNTAGANVLTF.

This clone was observed a handful of times. The read stops 3 residues short of the end of the CDR3; the missing end is completed from the germline J gene. This rearrangement joins TRBV5-1 to TRBJ2-1, with 14 bases that match TRBD2. V dropped 4 bases and J dropped 7; count of bases not matched to a gene: 4. CDR1 is SGHRS, CDR2 YFSETQ, per germline. This CDR3 comprises 15 residues. Incomplete CDR3 DNA: TGCGCCAGCAGCCGACTAGCGGGAGGGTATAATGAG. Protein: CASSRLAGGYNE. The full-length CDR3 reads as CASSRLAGGYNEQFF.

There are many counts of this clone. The CDR3 extends 3 residues past the end of the read, so its final part is completed from the germline J gene. The chain carries TRBV6-1 and TRBJ1-2; no clear D. V was pared by 4 bases and J by 7 bases, with 13 bases between. The CDR3 runs to 13 residues. Germline V gives CDR1 MNHNS, CDR2 SASEGT. The DNA read from the CDR3 is TGTGCCAGCAGTGCACAAGCGTTAGGTGGC. Translating it yields CASSAQALGG. The full CDR3 reads CASSAQALGGYTF.

Ten or more counts support this clone. The CDR3 is cut off 3 residues early in the read; its end comes from the germline J gene. The chain links TRBV10-1 to TRBJ2-7; D perhaps matches TRBD1 (5 bases). In germline, CDR1 is WNHNN, CDR2 SYGVQD (reference sequence). This CDR3 spans 15 amino acids. V lost 7 bases and J lost 2, with 18 bases in between. The part of the CDR3 DNA that was read is TGCGCCAGCAAACCGAGACAGAGAGAAACCTACGAG. As protein: CASKPRQRETYE. The CDR3 in full is CASKPRQRETYEQYF.

This clone occurred a few times. A much bigger clone sits one base away, suggesting this may be a read error. Sequencing ends 3 residues short of the CDR3 end; the germline J gene provides the rest. The chain carries TRBV30 and TRBJ1-4; TRBD1 agrees at 7 bases. This CDR3 region has 14 residues. Germline loops: CDR1 GTSNPN, CDR2 SVGIG (reference sequence). The CDR3 loop is CARGTASGANVLFF. CDR3 DNA (partial): TGTGCCCGCGGGACAGCTTCTGGGGCCAACGTA.